Following are 21 T cell receptor beta chains from one sample sequenced in a study of blood T cell repertoires in COVID-19. Assay used: immunoSEQ multiplex PCR; TCRdb lists only in-frame clones, some missing. Altogether over 130,000 clones are present, approximately 84% being singletons, with the ten largest covering 1.5% to 2%. What was sequenced was PBMCs or T cells enriched from blood (not recorded which). These receptor sequences come from a woman aged 18-29 years who had been exposed to COVID-19.

The rearrangement joins TRBV5-1 to TRBJ2-1, with 8 bases aligning to TRBD1. V dropped 5 bases and J dropped 6; count of bases not matched to a gene: 1. CDR3 length equals 12 residues. The germline V gene has CDR1 SGHRS and CDR2 YFSETQ. The CDR3 sequence: CASRTGANEQFF. The CDR3 region has the DNA TGCGCCAGCAGGACAGGGGCCAATGAGCAGTTCTTC. Full variable domain (rest looked up from reference TRBV5-1 and TRBJ2-1): KAGVTQTPRYLIKTRGQQVTLSCSPISGHRSVSWYQQTPGQGLQFLFEYFSETQRNKGNFPGRFSGRQFSNSRSEMNVSTLELGDSALYLCASRTGANEQFFGPGTRLTVL.

The chain carries TRBV19 and TRBJ1-5; D possibly corresponds to TRBD1 (5 bases). The V end lost 9 bases, the J end lost 7 bases, and 19 bases lay between the germline ends. This CDR3 comprises 14 residues. Germline values: CDR1 LNHDA, CDR2 SQIVND (reference sequence). The CDR3 reads CASLRGREGQPQHF. In DNA, the CDR3 is TGTGCCAGCCTACGAGGCAGGGAGGGCCAGCCCCAGCATTTT.

V is TRBV6-5 and J is TRBJ2-3; D is possibly TRBD1 (6 bases). V was cut by 5 bases and J by 0 bases, with 12 bases left in between. Germline values: CDR1 MNHEY, CDR2 SVGAGI. The CDR3 is 15 residues long. DNA of the CDR3: TGTGCCAGCAGTAAACGGACAGAAAGCACAGATACGCAGTATTTT. Translation: CASSKRTESTDTQYF.

J is TRBJ1-2 and V is TRBV19; 8 bases match TRBD1. Germline V gene data show CDR1 as LNHDA and CDR2 as SQIVND (reference sequence). The V gene end was trimmed by 7 bases and the J gene end by 3 bases; junction bases not matched to a gene: 10. The CDR3 runs 15 residues. The CDR3: CASTPYVDRDYGYTF. CDR3 bases: TGTGCCAGTACCCCCTATGTGGACAGGGACTATGGCTACACCTTC.

The chain carries TRBV2 and TRBJ2-1; TRBD2 might be the D (6 bases). This CDR3 region has 15 residues. CDR1 is SNHLY and CDR2 is FYNNEI in the germline V gene. V was trimmed by 4 bases and J by 0 bases, leaving 10 bases between them. CDR3 amino acids: CASSGRDSSYNEQFF. CDR3 sequence (DNA): TGTGCCAGCAGTGGGCGGGATAGCTCCTACAATGAGCAGTTCTTC. Full variable domain (missing parts from reference TRBV2 and TRBJ2-1): EPEVTQTPSHQVTQMGQEVILRCVPISNHLYFYWYRQILGQKVEFLVSFYNNEISEKSEIFDDQFSVERPDGSNFTLKIRSTKLEDSAMYFCASSGRDSSYNEQFFGPGTRLTVL.

This chain links TRBV5-4 with TRBJ1-1, with a tentative D call TRBD1 (5 bases). From germline, CDR1 is SGHNT and CDR2 YYREEE (reference sequence). This CDR3 comprises 14 residues. The ends were cut back, 4 bases at V and 1 base at J, with 11 bases in the middle. Here the CDR3 reads CASSAGLPNTEAFF. Written as DNA, the CDR3 is TGTGCCAGCAGCGCGGGACTGCCGAACACTGAAGCTTTCTTT.

The chain uses TRBV4-3 and TRBJ2-1; D is uncertain. The V gene's germline CDR1 is LGHNA and CDR2 YSLEER. The ends were cut back, 0 bases at V and 3 bases at J, with 9 bases in the middle. This CDR3 comprises 15 residues. CDR3 sequence reads: CASSQDLVGYNEQFF. In nucleotides, the CDR3 is TGCGCCAGCAGCCAAGACCTAGTAGGCTACAATGAGCAGTTCTTC.

The chain employs TRBV7-9 and TRBJ2-2, with D perhaps TRBD1 (5 bases). Per the germline V gene, CDR1 is SEHNR and CDR2 is FQNEAQ (reference sequence). This CDR3 has 15 amino acids. The ends were cut back, 8 bases at V and 3 bases at J, with 16 bases in the middle. The DNA for the CDR3 is TGTGCCAGCCTCCTAGTAGTAGGGGACACCGGGGAGCTGTTTTTT. Its protein product is CASLLVVGDTGELFF.

The chain joins TRBV19 to TRBJ2-2; possibly TRBD1 for D (5 bases). CDR1 and CDR2 from the germline V gene are LNHDA and SQIVND (reference sequence). V lost 4 bases and J 0 bases, leaving 6 bases between the germline ends. The CDR3 covers 14 residues. CDR3 sequence (DNA): TGTGCCAGTAGTAGACAGCCGAACACCGGGGAGCTGTTTTTT. This sequence encodes CASSRQPNTGELFF.

The chain uses TRBV12-2 and TRBJ2-1; no DNA check was done on the table's D call, TRBD1. TRBV12-2 counts as a pseudogene. The CDR3 length is 13 residues. The CDR3 DNA reads as TGTGCAAGTCGCTTAGATGGATCAGGCCCTTTGTTCTTC. As protein: CASRLDGSGPLFF.

The CDR3, as DNA: TGTGCCAGCAGTCAAATCGGGGGGTGGGGAGCTAATTCACCCCTCCACTTT. Translated: CASSQIGGWGANSPLHF. The chain employs TRBV28 and TRBJ1-6; possibly TRBD1 for D (5 bases). CDR1 and CDR2 (germline): MDHEN, SYDVKM. Trimming took 5 bases from V and 6 from J, leaving 20 bases between them. The CDR3 has 17 amino acids. The full variable domain, rest sourced from reference TRBV28 and TRBJ1-6, is DVKVTQSSRYLVKRTGEKVFLECVQDMDHENMFWYRQDPGLGLRLIYFSYDVKMKEKGDIPEGYSVSREKKERFSLILESASTNQTSMYLCASSQIGGWGANSPLHFGNGTRLTVT.

The chain joins TRBV27 to TRBJ2-7, with TRBD1 matching 8 bases. The J segment lost 1 base and the V segment lost 4 bases, leaving 12 bases of the junction unmatched. The germline gives CDR1 MNHEY, CDR2 SMNVEV (reference sequence). The CDR3 runs 17 residues. DNA of the CDR3: TGTGCCAGCAGTTCCCGCCCCGGGACAGGCCCTTCCTACGAGCAGTACTTC. As protein: CASSSRPGTGPSYEQYF.

This clone was observed a single time. The genes are TRBV3-1 (or the pseudogene TRBV3-2) and TRBJ2-1; 8 bases map to TRBD2. The CDR3 sequence is 15 residues long. The germline V gene encodes CDR1 LGHDT and CDR2 YNNKEL (reference sequence). Trimming cost V 6 bases and J 4 bases; bases outside gene matches: 8. In DNA form, the CDR3 reads TGTGCCAGCAGTCAACCGGGACTAGGGTACAATGAGCAGTTCTTC. Translated: CASSQPGLGYNEQFF.

The chain is built from TRBV18 and TRBJ1-1; D is possibly TRBD1 (5 bases). The CDR3 is 13 residues long. The V gene's germline CDR1 is KGHSH and CDR2 LQKENI. With 6 bases removed from V and 1 base from J, the gap between germline ends came to 9 bases. This chain's CDR3 is CASSTDTNTEAFF. CDR3 nucleotides: TGTGCCAGCTCGACAGACACGAACACTGAAGCTTTCTTT. The whole variable domain, filled in from reference TRBV18 and TRBJ1-1, reads NAGVMQNPRHLVRRRGQEARLRCSPMKGHSHVYWYRQLPEEGLKFMVYLQKENIIDESGMPKERFSAEFPKEGPSILRIQQVVRGDSAAYFCASSTDTNTEAFFGQGTRLTVV.

The CDR3 DNA is TGTGCCAGCAGGTCCGGACTAGCTCAAGAGACCCAGTACTTC. Its translation is CASRSGLAQETQYF. The genes are TRBV6-5 and TRBJ2-5, with 8 positions matching TRBD2. The CDR3 is made up of 14 amino acids. V trimming: 6 bases; J trimming: 2 bases; junction bases outside the gene matches: 5. From germline, CDR1 is MNHEY and CDR2 SVGAGI.

The chain links TRBV7-9 to TRBJ1-5; the D is unclear. V was clipped by 5 bases and J by 11 bases, with 22 bases between them. Germline CDR1 and CDR2: SEHNR and FQNEAQ (reference sequence). The length of the CDR3 is 15 residues. The CDR3: CASSPFVAGTAAQHF. The CDR3 nucleotides read TGTGCCAGCAGCCCCTTTGTCGCGGGCACAGCAGCCCAGCATTTT.

The V gene is TRBV6-5, the J gene TRBJ2-3; a possible D gene is TRBD2 (6 bases). CDR3 length: 15 residues. Germline V gene data show CDR1 as MNHEY and CDR2 as SVGAGI. V was trimmed by 10 bases and J by 2 bases, leaving 19 bases between them. The CDR3 spells CATHTGGTLTDTQYF. CDR3 coding DNA: TGTGCCACCCACACTGGCGGGACCCTCACAGATACGCAGTATTTT.

The chain combines TRBV11-3 with TRBJ2-1, with 14 nucleotides matching TRBD2. V was pared by 3 bases and J by 8 bases, with 6 bases of the junction left unmatched. The CDR3 loop spans 16 amino acids. Looked up from germline, CDR1 is SGHNT and CDR2 is YENEEA. In nucleotides, the CDR3 is TGTGCCAGCAGCTTCGACGGGACTAGCGGGAGCCATGAGCAGTTCTTC. It codes for CASSFDGTSGSHEQFF. The whole variable domain, filled in from reference TRBV11-3 and TRBJ2-1, reads EAGVVQSPRYKIIEKKQPVAFWCNPISGHNTLYWYLQNLGQGPELLIRYENEEAVDDSQLPKDRFSAERLKGVDSTLKIQPAELGDSAVYLCASSFDGTSGSHEQFFGPGTRLTVL.

This clone was counted a single time. The chain employs TRBV30 and TRBJ2-3, with 8 bases aligning to TRBD1. The CDR3 extends over 15 amino acids. V shed 2 bases, J shed 5 bases, and the junction held 9 bases outside the gene matches. Germline loops: CDR1 GTSNPN, CDR2 SVGIG (reference sequence). CDR3 sequence (DNA): TGTGCCTGGAGTCCTCTCTCAGGGGGCGTAGATACGCAGTATTTT. Amino acids: CAWSPLSGGVDTQYF.

The rearrangement links TRBV6-5 to TRBJ1-5; a weak D match, TRBD1 (5 bases). The CDR3 covers 16 residues. The V end lost 2 bases, the J end lost 0 bases, and 11 bases lay between the germline ends. The germline V gene encodes CDR1 MNHEY and CDR2 SVGAGI. For the CDR3, the DNA is TGTGCCAGCAGTTACATGGACATCGATAGCAATCAGCCCCAGCATTTT. Residues: CASSYMDIDSNQPQHF.

The chain combines TRBV15 with TRBJ1-3; D is uncertain. The CDR3 is made up of 14 amino acids. Germline CDR1 reads LNHNV; CDR2 reads YYDKDF (reference sequence). The V gene lost 1 base and the J gene lost 0 bases, with 4 bases spanning the gap. The DNA for the CDR3 is TGTGCCACCAGCAGAGCCTCCTCTGGAAACACCATATATTTT. This gives the protein CATSRASSGNTIYF. The full variable domain, completed using reference TRBV15 and TRBJ1-3, is DAMVIQNPRYQVTQFGKPVTLSCSQTLNHNVMYWYQQKSSQAPKLLFHYYDKDFNNEADTPDNFQSRRPNTSFCFLDIRSPGLGDTAMYLCATSRASSGNTIYFGEGSWLTVV.